Sequencing of this T cell receptor beta chain was carried out in a study of neurological immune-mediated disorders. The germline CDR1 and CDR2 sequences are LNHNV and YYDKDF (reference sequence). The V and J ends lost 1 base and 2 bases, in that order; junction bases with no gene match: 7. The CDR3 is 16 residues long. TCRdb analysed the 5' RACE reads with MiXCR anew, one entry per CDR3 protein. The repertoire holds tens of thousands of distinct CDR3 sequences, with less than 2.5% as singletons. This clonotype was counted many times. The sample comprised PBMCs. This chain links TRBV15 with TRBJ1-1; 7 bases map to TRBD1. The receptor was derived from a man in his forties or fifties with multiple sclerosis. The CDR3 nucleotides read TGTGCCACCAGCAGAGGAGGGGGCTGGTTCAACACTGAAGCTTTCTTT. Its translation: CATSRGGGWFNTEAFF.